The 11 T cell receptor beta chains listed next were all sequenced from one sample in a study of regulatory T cells in long-lasting Graves disease. As for time point: newly diagnosed GD, antithyroid drugs for less than 3 months. The TCR library was made from RNA that had been extracted from PBMCs in TRIzol. To make TCR beta libraries, researchers used iRepertoire HTBI primers and Arm-PCR of CDR3 regions. TCRdb independently ran MiXCR on the multiplex PCR reads; one entry per CDR3 protein. The sample carries 360,000 or so distinct CDR3 sequences, around 15% recorded once. The data were also submitted as part of a second study, on T cells in Graves' hyperthyroidism and ophthalmopathy.

The sample in question was peripheral blood mononuclear cells (PBMCs), obtained at new diagnosis, from a patient treated with antithyroid drugs. The source of these receptors is a woman aged 18-29 years with Graves disease.

This rearrangement joins TRBV7-9 to TRBJ1-1, with TRBD1 identical over 7 bases. The CDR3 length is 16 residues. In germline, CDR1 is SEHNR, CDR2 FQNEAQ (reference sequence). Trimming at V came to 4 bases and at J to 2 bases, leaving 10 bases not matched to a gene. The CDR3 reads CASSSGQMTANTEAFF. CDR3 DNA: TGTGCCAGCAGCTCGGGACAGATGACTGCAAACACTGAAGCTTTCTTT.

The chain uses TRBV5-1 and TRBJ1-2; no definite D call. Trimming removed 2 bases at V and 4 bases at J, with 12 bases between. CDR3 size: 14 residues. The germline CDR1 and CDR2 sequences are SGHRS and YFSETQ. The CDR3 DNA sequence: TGCGCCAGCAGCTTTAGGCAGCTTGGCTATGGCTACACCTTC. Protein: CASSFRQLGYGYTF.

This clonotype was seen only a few times. V gene TRBV27 combines with J gene TRBJ1-5, with 11 bases lining up with TRBD1. Trimming took 6 bases from V and 1 from J; bases not matched to a gene: 17. The germline V gene has CDR1 MNHEY and CDR2 SMNVEV (reference sequence). The CDR3 has 20 residues. The CDR3 DNA follows: TGTGCCAGCAGCCCAGCGGGGCAGGACAGGGGGCTCGTGAGCAATCAGCCCCAGCATTTT. It codes for CASSPAGQDRGLVSNQPQHF.

This clonotype has a count of ten or more. This chain connects TRBV12-3 or TRBV12-4 to TRBJ1-2; a weak D match, TRBD1 (6 bases). This CDR3 contains 11 residues. V was shortened by 6 bases and J by 8 bases, with 10 bases between the two germline ends. CDR3 amino acids: CASSWGGGYTF. The CDR3 DNA sequence: TGTGCCAGCAGCTGGGGGGGCGGCTACACCTTC.

J is TRBJ1-5 and V is TRBV14; TRBD1 matches at 7 bases. The CDR3 is made up of 17 amino acids. CDR1 and CDR2 (germline): SGHDN, FVKESK. V was clipped by 6 bases and J by 0 bases; unmatched bases: 11. The CDR3 sequence is CASSTRDRCTSNQPQHF. In nucleotides, the CDR3 is TGTGCCAGCAGTACCCGGGACAGATGTACTAGCAATCAGCCCCAGCATTTT.

The chain combines TRBV7-8 with TRBJ2-1; no clear D. The CDR3 loop spans 17 amino acids. Germline V lookup: CDR1 SGHVS, CDR2 FQNEAQ. Trimming left V 5 bases short and J 2 bases short, with 19 bases between. CDR3 coding DNA: TGTGCCAGCAGCCCCAATCGCGTGACCAACACCTACAATGAGCAGTTCTTC. Its protein is CASSPNRVTNTYNEQFF. Drawing the rest from reference TRBV7-8 and TRBJ2-1, the complete variable domain is GAGVSQSPRYKVAKRGQDVALRCDPISGHVSLFWYQQALGQGPEFLTYFQNEAQLDKSGLPSDRFFAERPEGSVSTLKIQRTQQEDSAVYLCASSPNRVTNTYNEQFFGPGTRLTVL.

At least ten counts were recorded for this clonotype. The rearrangement links TRBV5-1 to TRBJ1-1; D is ambiguous. Trimming removed 4 bases from V and 0 bases from J, with 10 bases in between. Germline V lookup: CDR1 SGHRS, CDR2 YFSETQ. This CDR3 comprises 14 residues. The CDR3 loop reads CASSQQTMNTEAFF. The CDR3 DNA follows: TGCGCCAGCAGCCAACAGACCATGAACACTGAAGCTTTCTTT.

This clonotype was picked up many times. This CDR3 is CASTQRSENTEAFF. DNA for the CDR3: TGTGCCAGCACCCAAAGGTCGGAGAACACTGAAGCTTTCTTT. The rearrangement joins TRBV7-2 to TRBJ1-1; unclear D gene. The V gene's germline CDR1 is SGHTA and CDR2 FQGNSA. The CDR3 has 14 amino acids. The V gene lost 7 bases and the J gene lost 1 base, with 13 bases spanning the gap.

This clonotype was observed many times. V gene TRBV12-3 or TRBV12-4 combines with J gene TRBJ2-3; D unresolved. Between the trimmed V and J ends, which lost 7 bases and 0 bases, there was a span of 11 bases. The CDR3 has 14 amino acids. Written as DNA, the CDR3 is TGTGCCAGCATGAGTGGCGCTAGCACAGATACGCAGTATTTT. Translation gives CASMSGASTDTQYF.

This clonotype has a count of ten or more. J is TRBJ1-1 and V is TRBV24-1; D gene uncertain. The CDR3 runs 13 residues. V lost 8 bases to trimming and J lost 4 bases, with 13 bases between them. Germline-derived CDR1 and CDR2 are KGHDR and SFDVKD. For the CDR3, the DNA is TGTGCCACCATTTCAAGTCGGGGCACTGAAGCTTTCTTT. Translating gives CATISSRGTEAFF.

There are a few counts of this clonotype. The chain recombines TRBV27 with TRBJ2-3; 9 nucleotides match TRBD2. This CDR3 is 15 amino acids long. Trimming cost V 9 bases and J 3 bases; bases outside gene matches: 10. Germline values: CDR1 MNHEY, CDR2 SMNVEV (reference sequence). This CDR3 is CASPLAGWVTDTQYF. CDR3 in DNA: TGTGCCAGTCCTCTAGCGGGGTGGGTGACAGATACGCAGTATTTT.